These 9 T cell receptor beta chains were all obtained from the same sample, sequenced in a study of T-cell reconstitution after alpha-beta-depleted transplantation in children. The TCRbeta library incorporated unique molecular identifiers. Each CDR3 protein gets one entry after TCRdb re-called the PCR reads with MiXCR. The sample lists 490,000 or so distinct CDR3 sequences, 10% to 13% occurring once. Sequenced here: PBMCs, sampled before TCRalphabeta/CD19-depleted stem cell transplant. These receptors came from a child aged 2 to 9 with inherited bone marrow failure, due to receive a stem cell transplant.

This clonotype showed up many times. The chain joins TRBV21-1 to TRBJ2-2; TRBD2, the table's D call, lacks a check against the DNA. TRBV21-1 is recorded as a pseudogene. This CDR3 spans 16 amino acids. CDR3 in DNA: TGTGCCAGCAGCCCTCGGACTTTCGCGAACACCGGGGAGCTGTTTTTT. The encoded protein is CASSPRTFANTGELFF.

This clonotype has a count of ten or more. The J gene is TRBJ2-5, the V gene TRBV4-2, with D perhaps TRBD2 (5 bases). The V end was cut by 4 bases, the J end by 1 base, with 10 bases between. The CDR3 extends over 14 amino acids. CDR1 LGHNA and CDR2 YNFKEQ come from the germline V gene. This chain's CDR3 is CASSPLEGQETQYF. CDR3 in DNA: TGTGCCAGCAGCCCTCTAGAGGGCCAAGAGACCCAGTACTTC.

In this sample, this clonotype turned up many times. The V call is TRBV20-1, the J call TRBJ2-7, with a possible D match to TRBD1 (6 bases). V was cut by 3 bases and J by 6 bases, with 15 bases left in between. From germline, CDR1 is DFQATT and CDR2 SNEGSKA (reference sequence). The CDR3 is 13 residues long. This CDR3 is CSASGTPTREQYF. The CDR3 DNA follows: TGCAGTGCTAGCGGGACACCGACACGCGAGCAGTACTTC.

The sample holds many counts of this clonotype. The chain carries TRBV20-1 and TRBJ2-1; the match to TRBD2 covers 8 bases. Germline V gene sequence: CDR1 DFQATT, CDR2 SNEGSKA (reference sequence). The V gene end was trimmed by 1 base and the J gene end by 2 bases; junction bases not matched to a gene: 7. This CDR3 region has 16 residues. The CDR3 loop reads CSARGVKREPYNEQFF. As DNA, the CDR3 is TGCAGTGCTAGAGGGGTCAAGCGGGAGCCCTACAATGAGCAGTTCTTC.

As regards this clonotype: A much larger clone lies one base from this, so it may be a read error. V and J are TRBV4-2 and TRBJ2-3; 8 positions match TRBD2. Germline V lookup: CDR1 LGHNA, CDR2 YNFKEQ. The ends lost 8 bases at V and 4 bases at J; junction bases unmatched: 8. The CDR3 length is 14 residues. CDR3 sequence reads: CASGIAGNSDTQYF. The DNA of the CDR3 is TGTGCCAGCGGTATAGCGGGAAACTCAGATACGCAGTATTTT.

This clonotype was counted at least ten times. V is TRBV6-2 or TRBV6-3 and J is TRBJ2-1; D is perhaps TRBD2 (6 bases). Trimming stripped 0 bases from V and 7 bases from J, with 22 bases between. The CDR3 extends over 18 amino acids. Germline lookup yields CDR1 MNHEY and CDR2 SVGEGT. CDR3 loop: CASSYSKKSPAGMNEQFF. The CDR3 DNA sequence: TGTGCCAGCAGTTACTCCAAAAAGTCCCCAGCGGGTATGAATGAGCAGTTCTTC.

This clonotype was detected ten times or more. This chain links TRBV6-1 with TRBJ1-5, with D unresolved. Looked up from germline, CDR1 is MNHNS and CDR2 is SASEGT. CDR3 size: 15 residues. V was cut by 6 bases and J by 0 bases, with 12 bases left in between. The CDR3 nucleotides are TGTGCCAGCAGCCCACGGTTTTATAGCAATCAGCCCCAGCATTTT. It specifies CASSPRFYSNQPQHF.

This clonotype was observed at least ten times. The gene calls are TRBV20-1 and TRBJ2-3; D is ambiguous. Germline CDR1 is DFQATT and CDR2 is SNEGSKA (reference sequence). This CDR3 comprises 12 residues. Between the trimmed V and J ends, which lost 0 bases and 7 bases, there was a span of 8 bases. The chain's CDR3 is CSARDLGYTQYF. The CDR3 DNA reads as TGCAGTGCTAGAGATCTTGGCTATACGCAGTATTTT.

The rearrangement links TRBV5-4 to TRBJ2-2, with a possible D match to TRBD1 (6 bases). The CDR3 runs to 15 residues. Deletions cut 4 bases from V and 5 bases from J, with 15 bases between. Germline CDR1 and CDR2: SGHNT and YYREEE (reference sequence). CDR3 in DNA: TGTGCCAGCAGCGCCGACAGGACTTTAACCGGGGAGCTGTTTTTT. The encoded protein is CASSADRTLTGELFF. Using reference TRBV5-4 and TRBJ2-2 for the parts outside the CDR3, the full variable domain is ETGVTQSPTHLIKTRGQQVTLRCSSQSGHNTVSWYQQALGQGPQFIFQYYREEENGRGNFPPRFSGLQFPNYSSELNVNALELDDSALYLCASSADRTLTGELFFGEGSRLTVL.